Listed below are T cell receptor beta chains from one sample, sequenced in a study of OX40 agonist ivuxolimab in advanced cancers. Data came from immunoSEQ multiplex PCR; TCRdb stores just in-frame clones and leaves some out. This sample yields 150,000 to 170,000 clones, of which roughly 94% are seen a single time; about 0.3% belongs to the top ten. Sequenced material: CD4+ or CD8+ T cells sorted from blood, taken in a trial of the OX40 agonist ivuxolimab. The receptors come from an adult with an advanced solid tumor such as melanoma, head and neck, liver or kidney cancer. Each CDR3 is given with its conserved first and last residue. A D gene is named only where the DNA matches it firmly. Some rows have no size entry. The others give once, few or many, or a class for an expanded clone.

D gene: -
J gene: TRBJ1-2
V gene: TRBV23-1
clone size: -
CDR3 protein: CASSQDANYGYTF
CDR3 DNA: TGCGCCAGCAGTCAAGACGCAAACTATGGCTACACCTTC

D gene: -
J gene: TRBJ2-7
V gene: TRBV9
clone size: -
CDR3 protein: CASSPRGRGDEQYF
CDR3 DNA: TGTGCCAGCAGCCCGAGGGGACGGGGCGACGAGCAGTACTTC

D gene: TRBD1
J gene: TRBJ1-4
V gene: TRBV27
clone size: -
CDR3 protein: CASSPTGGPNEKLFF
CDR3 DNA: TGTGCCAGCAGCCCTACAGGGGGGCCTAATGAAAAACTGTTTTTT

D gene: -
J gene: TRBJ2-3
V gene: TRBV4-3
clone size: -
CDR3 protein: CASSQDRGNTQYF
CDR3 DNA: TGCGCCAGCAGCCAAGATCGAGGAAATACGCAGTATTTT

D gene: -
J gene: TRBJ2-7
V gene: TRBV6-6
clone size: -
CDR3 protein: CASSYDSGTYEQYF
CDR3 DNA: TGTGCCAGCAGTTACGACAGCGGGACATACGAGCAGTACTTC

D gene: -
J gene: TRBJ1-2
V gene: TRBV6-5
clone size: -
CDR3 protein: CASSPQTFYGYTF
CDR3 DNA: TGTGCCAGCAGCCCACAGACCTTCTATGGCTACACCTTC

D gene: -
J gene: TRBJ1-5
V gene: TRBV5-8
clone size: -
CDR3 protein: CASSLEGVWTAAF
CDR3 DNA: TGTGCCAGCAGCTTGGAGGGGGTTTGGACCGCAGCTTTT

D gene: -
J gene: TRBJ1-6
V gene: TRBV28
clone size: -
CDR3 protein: CATLPGPESSPLHF
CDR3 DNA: TGTGCCACACTTCCGGGACCCGAGAGTTCACCCCTCCACTTT

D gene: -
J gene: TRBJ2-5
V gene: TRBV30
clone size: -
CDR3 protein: CAWSVSFSLGTQYF
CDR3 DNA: TGTGCCTGGAGTGTATCTTTTAGTTTGGGGACCCAGTACTTC

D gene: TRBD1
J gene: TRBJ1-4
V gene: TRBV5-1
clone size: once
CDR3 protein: CASSLGDRANEKLFF
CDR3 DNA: TGCGCCAGCAGCTTGGGGGACAGGGCAAATGAAAAACTGTTTTTT

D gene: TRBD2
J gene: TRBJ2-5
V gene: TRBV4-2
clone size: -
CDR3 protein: CASSQDILAGVRETQYF
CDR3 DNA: TGTGCCAGCAGCCAAGATATACTAGCGGGAGTCCGGGAGACCCAGTACTTC

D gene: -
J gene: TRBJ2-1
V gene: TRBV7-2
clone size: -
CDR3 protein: CASSLATGSYNEQFF
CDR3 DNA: TGTGCCAGCAGCTTAGCGACGGGCTCCTACAATGAGCAGTTCTTC

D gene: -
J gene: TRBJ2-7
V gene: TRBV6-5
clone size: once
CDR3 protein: CASSYWARSYEQYF
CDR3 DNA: TGTGCCAGCAGTTACTGGGCCAGATCCTACGAGCAGTACTTC

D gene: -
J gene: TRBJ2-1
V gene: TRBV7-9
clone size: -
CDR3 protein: CASSGGANEQFF
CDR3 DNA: TGTGCCAGCAGCGGAGGGGCCAATGAGCAGTTCTTC

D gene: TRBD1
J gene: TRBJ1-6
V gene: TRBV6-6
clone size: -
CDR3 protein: CASSSEDRGRNSPLHF
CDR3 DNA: TGTGCCAGCAGTTCAGAGGACAGGGGAAGAAATTCACCCCTCCACTTT

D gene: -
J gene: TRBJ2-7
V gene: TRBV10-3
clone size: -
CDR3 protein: CAISGVSGTYEQYF
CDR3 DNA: TGTGCCATCAGTGGGGTTAGCGGTACCTACGAGCAGTACTTC

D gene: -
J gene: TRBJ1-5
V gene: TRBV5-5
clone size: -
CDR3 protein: CASSFSSSNQPQHF
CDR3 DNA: TGTGCCAGCAGCTTTTCATCCAGCAATCAGCCCCAGCATTTT

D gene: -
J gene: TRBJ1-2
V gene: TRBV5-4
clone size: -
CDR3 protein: CASSFPRQSPYGYTF
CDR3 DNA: TGTGCCAGCAGCTTCCCTCGGCAGTCCCCCTATGGCTACACCTTC

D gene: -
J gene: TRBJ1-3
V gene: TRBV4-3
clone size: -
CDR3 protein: CASSQDGTGTPGNTIYF
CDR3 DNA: TGCGCCAGCAGCCAAGATGGGACGGGGACCCCTGGAAACACCATATATTTT

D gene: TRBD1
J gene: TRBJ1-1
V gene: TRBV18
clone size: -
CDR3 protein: CASSPGTGGLNTEAFF
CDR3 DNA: TGTGCCAGCTCACCGGGGACAGGGGGCTTGAACACTGAAGCTTTCTTT

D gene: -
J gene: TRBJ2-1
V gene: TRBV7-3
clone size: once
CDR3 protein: CASGESRDNEQFF
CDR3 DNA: TGTGCCAGCGGAGAAAGCAGGGACAATGAGCAGTTCTTC

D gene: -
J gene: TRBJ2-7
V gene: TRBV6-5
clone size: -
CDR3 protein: CASSGSAYEQYF
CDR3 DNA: TGTGCCAGCAGCGGGAGTGCCTACGAGCAGTACTTC

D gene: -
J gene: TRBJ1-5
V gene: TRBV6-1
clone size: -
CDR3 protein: CASSDPNQTGSNSNQPQHF
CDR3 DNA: TGTGCCAGCAGTGACCCGAACCAGACAGGTTCGAATAGCAATCAGCCCCAGCATTTT

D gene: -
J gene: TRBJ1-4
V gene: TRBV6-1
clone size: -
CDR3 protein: CASSGDGAREKLFF
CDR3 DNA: TGTGCCAGCAGTGGGGACGGAGCGAGAGAAAAACTGTTTTTT

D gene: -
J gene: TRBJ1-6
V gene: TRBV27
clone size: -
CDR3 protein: CASMSGAINSPLHF
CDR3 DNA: TGTGCCAGCATGTCGGGAGCCATTAATTCACCCCTCCACTTT

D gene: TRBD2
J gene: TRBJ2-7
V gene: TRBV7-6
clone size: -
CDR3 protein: CASSLLAGGYEQYF
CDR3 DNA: TGTGCCAGCAGCTTACTAGCGGGGGGTTACGAGCAGTACTTC

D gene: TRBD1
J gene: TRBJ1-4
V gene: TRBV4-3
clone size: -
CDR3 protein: CASSQDYGTGWNEKLFF
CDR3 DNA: TGCGCCAGCAGCCAAGATTACGGGACAGGGTGGAATGAAAAACTGTTTTTT

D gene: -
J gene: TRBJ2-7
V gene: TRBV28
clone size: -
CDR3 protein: CASSPGQSYEQYF
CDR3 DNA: TGTGCCAGCAGTCCCGGACAGTCCTACGAGCAGTACTTC

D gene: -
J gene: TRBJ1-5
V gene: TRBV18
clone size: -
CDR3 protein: CASSSATVGNQPQHF
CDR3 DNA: TGTGCCAGCTCATCGGCGACAGTGGGCAATCAGCCCCAGCATTTT

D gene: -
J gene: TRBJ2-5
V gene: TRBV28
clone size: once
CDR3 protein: CASNPDRGYQETQYF
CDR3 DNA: TGTGCCAGCAACCCAGACCGCGGGTATCAAGAGACCCAGTACTTC

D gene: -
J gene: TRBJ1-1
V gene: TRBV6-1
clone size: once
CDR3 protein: CASRGSMNTEAFF
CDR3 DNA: TGTGCCAGCCGGGGGAGTATGAACACTGAAGCTTTCTTT

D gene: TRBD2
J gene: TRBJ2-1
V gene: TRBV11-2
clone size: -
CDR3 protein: CASSPRSGGPINEQFF
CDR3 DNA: TGTGCCAGCAGCCCGCGGAGCGGGGGGCCAATCAATGAGCAGTTCTTC

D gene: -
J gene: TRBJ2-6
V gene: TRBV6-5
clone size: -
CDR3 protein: CASSYSPTGANVLTF
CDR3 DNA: TGTGCCAGCAGTTACTCGCCCACTGGGGCCAACGTCCTGACTTTC

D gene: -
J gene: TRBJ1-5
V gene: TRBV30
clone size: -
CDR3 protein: CAWSVQQLNQPQHF
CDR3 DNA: TGTGCCTGGAGTGTACAACAGCTCAATCAGCCCCAGCATTTT

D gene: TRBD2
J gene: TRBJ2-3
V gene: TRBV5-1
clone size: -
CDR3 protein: CASSPDRLATDTQYF
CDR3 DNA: TGCGCCAGCAGTCCGGACCGACTAGCCACAGATACGCAGTATTTT

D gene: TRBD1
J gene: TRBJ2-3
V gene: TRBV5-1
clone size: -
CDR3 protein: CASSLGQGRDTQYF
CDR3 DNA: TGCGCCAGCAGCTTGGGACAGGGGCGGGATACGCAGTATTTT

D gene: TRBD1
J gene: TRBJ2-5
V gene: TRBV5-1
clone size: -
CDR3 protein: CASSLGTGRETQYF
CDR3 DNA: TGCGCCAGCAGCTTGGGGACAGGGAGGGAGACCCAGTACTTC

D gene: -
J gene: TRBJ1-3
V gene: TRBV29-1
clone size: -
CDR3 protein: CSVEESSGNTIYF
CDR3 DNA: TGCAGCGTTGAGGAGAGCTCTGGAAACACCATATATTTT

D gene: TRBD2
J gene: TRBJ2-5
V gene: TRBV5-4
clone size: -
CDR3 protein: CASSRTSGRRWETQYF
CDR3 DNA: TGTGCCAGCAGCCGGACTAGCGGGAGAAGGTGGGAGACCCAGTACTTC

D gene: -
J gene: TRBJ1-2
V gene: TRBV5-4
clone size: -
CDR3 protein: CASSLGLLDSNYGYTF
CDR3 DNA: TGTGCCAGCAGCTTGGGACTTTTGGATTCTAACTATGGCTACACCTTC

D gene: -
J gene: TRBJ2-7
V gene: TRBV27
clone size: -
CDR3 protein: CASSFLASGYEQYF
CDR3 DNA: TGTGCCAGCAGTTTTTTAGCTTCCGGCTACGAGCAGTACTTC

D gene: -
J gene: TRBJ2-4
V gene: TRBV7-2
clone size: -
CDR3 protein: CASSDSGLLYLDF
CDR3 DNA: TGTGCCAGCAGCGATAGCGGACTACTATATTTGGACTTC

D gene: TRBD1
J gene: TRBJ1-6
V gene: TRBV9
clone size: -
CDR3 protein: CASSTRQGRNSPLHF
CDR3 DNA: TGTGCCAGCAGCACCCGACAGGGTCGTAATTCACCCCTCCACTTT

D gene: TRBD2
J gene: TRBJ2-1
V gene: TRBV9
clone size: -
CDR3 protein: CASSQTVVAGGNEQFF
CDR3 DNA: TGTGCCAGCAGCCAGACGGTCGTAGCGGGAGGGAATGAGCAGTTCTTC

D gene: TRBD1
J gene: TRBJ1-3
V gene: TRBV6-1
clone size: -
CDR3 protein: CAIGQGGNTIYF
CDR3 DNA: TGTGCCATCGGACAGGGGGGAAACACCATATATTTT

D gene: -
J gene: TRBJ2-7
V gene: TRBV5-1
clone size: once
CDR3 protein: CASSLGQGPYEQYF
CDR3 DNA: TGCGCCAGCAGCTTGGGGCAGGGCCCCTACGAGCAGTACTTC

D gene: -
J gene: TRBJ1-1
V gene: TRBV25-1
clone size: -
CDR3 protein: CASSEVSEYGEAFF
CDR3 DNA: TGTGCCAGCAGTGAAGTGAGTGAGTACGGTGAAGCTTTCTTT

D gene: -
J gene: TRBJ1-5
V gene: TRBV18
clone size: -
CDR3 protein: CASSPDYSNQPQHF
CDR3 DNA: TGTGCCAGCTCGCCCGATTATAGCAATCAGCCCCAGCATTTT

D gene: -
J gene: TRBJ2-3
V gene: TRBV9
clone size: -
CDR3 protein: CASSLEGYADTQYF
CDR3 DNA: TGTGCCAGCAGCCTGGAGGGGTACGCAGATACGCAGTATTTT